The 27 T cell receptor beta chains below were found in one sample sequenced in a study of cytomegalovirus exposure and HLA in healthy donors. 13 Jbeta primers and 60 Vbeta primers were used for the PCR. Assay used: immunoSEQ multiplex PCR; TCRdb lists only in-frame clones, some missing. The sample lists about 140,000 clones, roughly four fifths occurring once. What was sequenced was PBMCs. These receptors were taken from a human donor in good health.

This chain links TRBV5-1 with TRBJ2-5, with a weak D call TRBD1 (6 bases). The germline V and J ends were trimmed by 2 bases and 1 base, with 12 bases remaining between them. CDR3 length equals 15 residues. Germline values: CDR1 SGHRS, CDR2 YFSETQ. This chain's CDR3 is CASSFEQGAQETQYF. As DNA, the CDR3 is TGCGCCAGCAGCTTCGAACAGGGAGCCCAAGAGACCCAGTACTTC.

This chain joins TRBV19 and TRBJ1-5; tentative D call: TRBD1 (5 bases). The germline V gene encodes CDR1 LNHDA and CDR2 SQIVND (reference sequence). Trimming shortened V by 6 bases and J by 0 bases, and 9 bases separated the two germline ends. The CDR3 has 14 amino acids. CDR3 sequence: CASRQAYSNQPQHF. Here the CDR3 DNA reads TGTGCCAGTAGACAGGCGTATAGCAATCAGCCCCAGCATTTT.

The rearrangement links TRBV6-5 to TRBJ2-7; 14 bases are shared with TRBD2. CDR3 length: 15 residues. From germline, CDR1 is MNHEY and CDR2 SVGAGI. V lost 0 bases to trimming and J lost 7 bases; unmatched junction nucleotides: 2. CDR3 in amino acids: CASSYSGTSGSEQYF. The DNA for the CDR3 is TGTGCCAGCAGTTACTCCGGGACTAGCGGGAGTGAGCAGTACTTC.

This chain links TRBV19 with TRBJ2-5; 12 bases are shared with TRBD2. CDR3 length: 15 residues. V lost 5 bases and J lost 5; bases outside the gene matches: 6. Germline V gene lookup returns CDR1 LNHDA and CDR2 SQIVND (reference sequence). The CDR3 loop is CASSPTSGSDETQYF. The CDR3 DNA reads TGTGCCAGTAGTCCGACTAGCGGGAGCGATGAGACCCAGTACTTC. Full variable domain (remainder filled in from reference TRBV19 and TRBJ2-5): DGGITQSPKYLFRKEGQNVTLSCEQNLNHDAMYWYRQDPGQGLRLIYYSQIVNDFQKGDIAEGYSVSREKKESFPLTVTSAQKNPTAFYLCASSPTSGSDETQYFGPGTRLLVL.

V usage is TRBV2 and J usage is TRBJ2-5, with TRBD1 matching 8 bases. Per germline, CDR1 SNHLY and CDR2 FYNNEI. Germline trimming cut 3 bases from V and 2 bases from J; bases unmatched to any gene: 2. CDR3 length equals 14 residues. Here the CDR3 DNA reads TGTGCCAGCAGTGACAGGGGGCGGCAAGAGACCCAGTACTTC. It translates to CASSDRGRQETQYF.

The chain joins TRBV7-8 to TRBJ2-2; TRBD2 matches 11 bases. V lost 5 bases and J lost 1; bases outside the gene matches: 3. Germline V gene lookup returns CDR1 SGHVS and CDR2 FQNEAQ. This CDR3 comprises 16 residues. This chain's CDR3 is CASSPGLAVNTGELFF. The CDR3 nucleotides are TGTGCCAGCAGCCCGGGACTAGCGGTGAACACCGGGGAGCTGTTTTTT. The full variable domain, its missing parts supplied by reference TRBV7-8 and TRBJ2-2, is GAGVSQSPRYKVAKRGQDVALRCDPISGHVSLFWYQQALGQGPEFLTYFQNEAQLDKSGLPSDRFFAERPEGSVSTLKIQRTQQEDSAVYLCASSPGLAVNTGELFFGEGSRLTVL.

This chain joins TRBV2 and TRBJ1-5; D ambiguous. Trimming stripped 0 bases from V and 7 bases from J, with 13 bases between. The CDR3 length is 15 residues. In germline, CDR1 is SNHLY, CDR2 FYNNEI. CDR3 sequence: CASSEAWRVGQPQHF. CDR3 bases: TGTGCCAGCAGTGAAGCCTGGCGGGTAGGACAGCCCCAGCATTTT.

Only one count was recorded for this clone. The chain links TRBV13 to TRBJ1-2; D is perhaps TRBD1 (6 bases). The CDR3 consists of 12 residues. V lost 5 bases, J lost 7 bases, and 11 bases lay in between. Per germline, CDR1 PRHDT and CDR2 FYEKMQ (reference sequence). The CDR3 DNA reads as TGTGCCAGCAGCAAAACAGGGTTTGGCTACACCTTC. As protein: CASSKTGFGYTF.

This sequence joins TRBV7-6 and TRBJ1-1; D call uncertain. This CDR3 region has 13 residues. From germline, CDR1 is SGHVS and CDR2 FNYEAQ. V shed 0 bases and J shed 1 base, with 3 bases lying between them. Written as DNA, the CDR3 is TGTGCCAGCAGCTTAGCCGGGAACACTGAAGCTTTCTTT. Its translation is CASSLAGNTEAFF. Supplemented by reference TRBV7-6 and TRBJ1-1, the full variable domain reads GAGVSQSPRYKVTKRGQDVALRCDPISGHVSLYWYRQALGQGPEFLTYFNYEAQQDKSGLPNDRFSAERPEGSISTLTIQRTEQRDSAMYRCASSLAGNTEAFFGQGTRLTVV.

The genes are TRBV5-1 and TRBJ1-2; D might be TRBD1 (5 bases). CDR1 is SGHRS, CDR2 YFSETQ, per germline. The CDR3 is 13 amino acids. Trimming took 5 bases from V and 5 from J, leaving 13 bases between them. The CDR3 DNA is TGCGCCAGCAGTTCGCAGGGACTATATGGCTACACCTTC. Translating it yields CASSSQGLYGYTF.

This clone was detected only once. This chain uses TRBV4-1 with TRBJ2-7, with 11 bases matching TRBD1. V lost 3 bases and J lost 4; bases outside the gene matches: 5. This CDR3 comprises 15 residues. In germline, CDR1 is MGHRA, CDR2 YSYEKL. For the CDR3, the DNA is TGCGCCAGCAGCCAGATAGGACAGGGGGCTTACGAGCAGTACTTC. Amino acid sequence: CASSQIGQGAYEQYF.

V usage is TRBV5-1 and J usage is TRBJ2-2; 8 nucleotides line up with TRBD1. This CDR3 contains 15 residues. After removal of 3 bases from V and 2 bases from J, the junction contained 3 bases not matched to a gene. In germline, CDR1 is SGHRS, CDR2 YFSETQ. CDR3 nucleotide sequence: TGCGCCAGCAGCTCCGGGACAGGTAACACCGGGGAGCTGTTTTTT. Its translation: CASSSGTGNTGELFF.

The J gene is TRBJ1-4, the V gene TRBV7-9; 9 bases are shared with TRBD1. Per the germline V gene, CDR1 is SEHNR and CDR2 is FQNEAQ (reference sequence). CDR3 length equals 13 residues. The V and J ends lost 10 bases and 7 bases, in that order; junction bases with no gene match: 7. The CDR3 is CAIDRDRAEKLFF. CDR3 nucleotides: TGTGCCATCGACCGGGACAGGGCTGAAAAACTGTTTTTT.

The chain is built from TRBV20-1 and TRBJ2-7; no clear D gene. Trimming took off 3 bases at V and 5 bases at J, with 8 bases between the two ends. The CDR3 is 11 amino acids. In germline, CDR1 is DFQATT, CDR2 SNEGSKA (reference sequence). The CDR3 nucleotides are TGCAGTGCTAGTTCGAGTGACGAGCAGTACTTC. Its translation: CSASSSDEQYF.

The V and J genes are TRBV5-1 and TRBJ2-2; 9 positions agree with TRBD1. The CDR3 covers 16 residues. V was clipped by 2 bases and J by 5 bases; unmatched bases: 7. Germline assignment: CDR1 SGHRS and CDR2 YFSETQ. Here the CDR3 DNA reads TGCGCCAGCAGCTTAACAGGGACAGGGCGGACCGGGGAGCTGTTTTTT. It yields the protein CASSLTGTGRTGELFF.

This chain joins TRBV6-1 and TRBJ1-5; perhaps TRBD1 as D (6 bases). This CDR3 is 14 amino acids long. Germline V gene data show CDR1 as MNHNS and CDR2 as SASEGT. The ends were cut back, 4 bases at V and 3 bases at J, with 10 bases in the middle. The CDR3 DNA reads as TGTGCCAGCAGTGCAACAGGGTACAATCAGCCCCAGCATTTT. It is translated as CASSATGYNQPQHF.

This clone was counted a few times. J is TRBJ2-3 and V is TRBV5-4; D might be TRBD2 (5 bases). Germline V gives CDR1 SGHNT, CDR2 YYREEE (reference sequence). The CDR3 is made up of 16 amino acids. Trimming took 2 bases from V and 5 from J, leaving 18 bases between them. CDR3 loop: CASSFGPVGEGDTQYF. CDR3 in DNA: TGTGCCAGCAGCTTTGGGCCGGTGGGAGAGGGAGATACGCAGTATTTT.

The rearrangement uses TRBV7-9 and TRBJ2-7, with 12 nucleotides matching TRBD2. The trim removed 5 bases at V and 0 bases at J, leaving 5 bases unmatched. Germline V lookup: CDR1 SEHNR, CDR2 FQNEAQ (reference sequence). The CDR3 spans 16 residues. DNA for the CDR3: TGTGCCAGCAGCCCGGGACTAGCGGGTCCCTCCTACGAGCAGTACTTC. Protein product: CASSPGLAGPSYEQYF.

This clone showed up just a few times. The chain recombines TRBV7-9 with TRBJ2-5; D may be TRBD2 (6 bases). This CDR3 spans 15 amino acids. The germline V and J ends were trimmed by 5 bases and 2 bases, with 15 bases remaining between them. The germline CDR1 and CDR2 sequences are SEHNR and FQNEAQ (reference sequence). DNA of the CDR3: TGTGCCAGCAGCCGCCGCCTGGGGGGACAAGAGACCCAGTACTTC. Translated: CASSRRLGGQETQYF.

The genes are TRBV6-1 and TRBJ1-5; D unclear. Germline V gene lookup returns CDR1 MNHNS and CDR2 SASEGT. The CDR3 runs 14 residues. Deletions cut 4 bases from V and 2 bases from J, with 9 bases between. The CDR3 sequence is CASSGPSGNQPQHF. In DNA, the CDR3 is TGTGCCAGCAGTGGGCCTTCCGGCAATCAGCCCCAGCATTTT.

V is TRBV5-1 and J is TRBJ1-1; D gene ambiguous. The ends were cut back, 0 bases at V and 1 base at J, with 7 bases in the middle. The germline gives CDR1 SGHRS, CDR2 YFSETQ. The CDR3 has 14 amino acids. The CDR3 is CASSLESQNTEAFF. The CDR3 DNA sequence: TGCGCCAGCAGCTTGGAGAGTCAGAACACTGAAGCTTTCTTT. The full variable domain, with the rest looked up from reference TRBV5-1 and TRBJ1-1, is KAGVTQTPRYLIKTRGQQVTLSCSPISGHRSVSWYQQTPGQGLQFLFEYFSETQRNKGNFPGRFSGRQFSNSRSEMNVSTLELGDSALYLCASSLESQNTEAFFGQGTRLTVV.

The J gene is TRBJ2-7, the V gene TRBV13; weak D call: TRBD2 (6 bases). Trimming took off 5 bases at V and 6 bases at J, with 14 bases between the two ends. This CDR3 is 13 amino acids long. Germline V lookup: CDR1 PRHDT, CDR2 FYEKMQ (reference sequence). The DNA of the CDR3 is TGTGCCAGCAGCGGCGGGACTGCCCTCGAGCAGTACTTC. Translating it yields CASSGGTALEQYF.

The rearrangement joins TRBV5-1 to TRBJ2-7; the D is unclear. This CDR3 has 15 residues. Germline V CDR1 and CDR2: SGHRS, YFSETQ. Trimming shortened V by 0 bases and J by 1 base, and 11 bases separated the two germline ends. The CDR3 loop is CASSLGLSVSYEQYF. In DNA form, the CDR3 reads TGCGCCAGCAGCTTGGGGTTGTCGGTATCCTACGAGCAGTACTTC.

This clone appeared a few times. The chain recombines TRBV5-1 with TRBJ2-7; 10 bases line up with TRBD1. Germline loops: CDR1 SGHRS, CDR2 YFSETQ. The CDR3 extends over 15 amino acids. V trimming: 6 bases; J trimming: 2 bases; junction bases outside the gene matches: 8. This CDR3 reads CASNQRTGGTYEQYF. DNA for the CDR3: TGCGCCAGCAACCAAAGGACAGGGGGAACCTACGAGCAGTACTTC.

The chain carries TRBV9 and TRBJ1-2; tentatively, D is TRBD1 (5 bases). Germline loops: CDR1 SGDLS, CDR2 YYNGEE. Trimming removed 3 bases from V and 3 bases from J, with 12 bases in between. The CDR3 spans 14 residues. The CDR3 spells CASSGQGYYYGYTF. As DNA, the CDR3 is TGTGCCAGCAGCGGGCAGGGATACTACTATGGCTACACCTTC.

The J gene is TRBJ2-3, the V gene TRBV29-1; weak D call: TRBD2 (5 bases). The CDR3 sequence is 12 residues long. The germline V and J ends were trimmed by 7 bases and 4 bases, with 12 bases remaining between them. Germline CDR1 SQVTM, CDR2 ANQGSEA. CDR3 in DNA: TGCAGCGCTAGTAGGGAGTCAGATACGCAGTATTTT. Residues: CSASRESDTQYF.

The chain has TRBV19 and TRBJ1-1; 7 bases map to TRBD1. Germline CDR1 reads LNHDA; CDR2 reads SQIVND (reference sequence). CDR3 length: 17 residues. Losses at the gene ends were 3 bases for V and 0 bases for J; bases not matched to a gene: 10. This chain's CDR3 is CASSIYRGQLMNTEAFF. The CDR3 DNA is TGTGCCAGTAGTATCTACCGGGGACAGCTCATGAACACTGAAGCTTTCTTT.